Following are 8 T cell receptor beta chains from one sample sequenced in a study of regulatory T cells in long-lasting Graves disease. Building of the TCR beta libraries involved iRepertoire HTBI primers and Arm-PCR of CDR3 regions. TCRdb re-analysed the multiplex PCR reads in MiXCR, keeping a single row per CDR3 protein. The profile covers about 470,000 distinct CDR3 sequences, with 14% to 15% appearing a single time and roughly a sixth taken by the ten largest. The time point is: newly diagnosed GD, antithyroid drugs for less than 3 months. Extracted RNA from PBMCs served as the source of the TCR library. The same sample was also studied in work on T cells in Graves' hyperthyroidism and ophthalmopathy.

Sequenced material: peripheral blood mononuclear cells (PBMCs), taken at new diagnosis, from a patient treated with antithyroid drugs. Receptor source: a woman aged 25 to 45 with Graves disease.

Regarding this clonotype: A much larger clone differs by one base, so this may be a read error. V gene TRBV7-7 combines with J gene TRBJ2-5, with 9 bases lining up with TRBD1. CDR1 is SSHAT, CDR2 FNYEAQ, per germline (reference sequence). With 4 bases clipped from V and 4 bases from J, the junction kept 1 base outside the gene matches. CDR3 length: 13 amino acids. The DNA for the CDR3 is TGTGCCAGCAGCTGGGGACAGGGAGAGACCCAGTACTTC. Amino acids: CASSWGQGETQYF. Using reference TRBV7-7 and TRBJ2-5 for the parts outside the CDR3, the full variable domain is GAGVSQSPRYKVTKRGQDVTLRCDPISSHATLYWYQQALGQGPEFLTYFNYEAQPDKSGLPSDRFSAERPEGSISTLTIQRTEQRDSAMYRCASSWGQGETQYFGPGTRLLVL.

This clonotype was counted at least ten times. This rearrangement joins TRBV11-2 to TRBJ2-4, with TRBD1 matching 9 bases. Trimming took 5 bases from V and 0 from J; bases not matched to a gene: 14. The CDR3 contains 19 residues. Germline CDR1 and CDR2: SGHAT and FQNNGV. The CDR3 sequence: CASSLKPGQGRIAKNIQYF. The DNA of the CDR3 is TGTGCCAGCAGCCTGAAACCGGGACAGGGCCGGATAGCCAAAAACATTCAGTACTTC.

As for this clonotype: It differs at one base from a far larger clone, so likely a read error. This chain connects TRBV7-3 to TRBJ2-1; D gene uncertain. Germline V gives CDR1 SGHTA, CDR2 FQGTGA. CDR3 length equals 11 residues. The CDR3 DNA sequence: TGTGCCAGCAGCTTCGGTAATGAGCAGCTCTTC. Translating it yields CASSFGNEQLF.

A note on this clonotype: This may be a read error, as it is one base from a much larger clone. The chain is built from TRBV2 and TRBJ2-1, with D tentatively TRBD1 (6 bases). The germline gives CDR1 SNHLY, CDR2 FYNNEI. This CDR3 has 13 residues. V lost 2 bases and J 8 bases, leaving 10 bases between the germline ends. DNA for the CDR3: TGTGCCAGCAGTGAACCCAGGGGCGATGAGCAGTTCTTC. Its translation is CASSEPRGDEQFF.

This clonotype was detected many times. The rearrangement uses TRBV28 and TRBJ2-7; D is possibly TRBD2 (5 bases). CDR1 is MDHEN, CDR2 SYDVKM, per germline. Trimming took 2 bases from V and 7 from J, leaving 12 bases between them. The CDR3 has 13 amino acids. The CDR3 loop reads CASSLLAVQEQYF. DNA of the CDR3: TGTGCCAGCAGTTTACTAGCAGTTCAGGAGCAGTACTTC.

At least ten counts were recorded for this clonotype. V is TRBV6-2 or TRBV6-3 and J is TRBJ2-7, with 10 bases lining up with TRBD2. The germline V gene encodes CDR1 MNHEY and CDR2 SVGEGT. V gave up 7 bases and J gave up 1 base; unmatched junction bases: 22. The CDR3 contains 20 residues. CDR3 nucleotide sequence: TGTGCCAGCAAAAGCCGGGCTATGCTAGCGGGAGCGTTACGGTCCTACGAGCAGTACTTC. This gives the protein CASKSRAMLAGALRSYEQYF.

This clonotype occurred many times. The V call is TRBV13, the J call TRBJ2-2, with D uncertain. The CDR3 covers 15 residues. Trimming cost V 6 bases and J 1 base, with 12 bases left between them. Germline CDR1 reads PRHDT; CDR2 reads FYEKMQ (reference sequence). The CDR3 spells CASRHLLLNTGELFF. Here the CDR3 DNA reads TGTGCCAGCAGACATCTCCTCCTGAACACCGGGGAGCTGTTTTTT.

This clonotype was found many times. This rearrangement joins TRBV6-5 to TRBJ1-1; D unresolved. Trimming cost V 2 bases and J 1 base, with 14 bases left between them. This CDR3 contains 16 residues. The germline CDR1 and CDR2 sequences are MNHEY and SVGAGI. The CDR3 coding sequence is TGTGCCAGCAGTTACCCCGACCAAGACGGGAACACTGAAGCTTTCTTT. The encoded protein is CASSYPDQDGNTEAFF.